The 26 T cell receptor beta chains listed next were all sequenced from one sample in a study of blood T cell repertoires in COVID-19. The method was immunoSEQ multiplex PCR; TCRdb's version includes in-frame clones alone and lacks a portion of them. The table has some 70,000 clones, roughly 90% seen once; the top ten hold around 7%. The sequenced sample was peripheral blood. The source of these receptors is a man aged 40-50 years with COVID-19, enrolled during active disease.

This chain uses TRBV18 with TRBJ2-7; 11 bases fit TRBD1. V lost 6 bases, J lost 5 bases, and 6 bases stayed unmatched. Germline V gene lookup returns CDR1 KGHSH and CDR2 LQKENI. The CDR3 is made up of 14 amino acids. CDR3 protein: CASSPDRGRNEQYF. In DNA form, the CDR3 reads TGTGCCAGCTCTCCGGACAGGGGGCGAAACGAGCAGTACTTC.

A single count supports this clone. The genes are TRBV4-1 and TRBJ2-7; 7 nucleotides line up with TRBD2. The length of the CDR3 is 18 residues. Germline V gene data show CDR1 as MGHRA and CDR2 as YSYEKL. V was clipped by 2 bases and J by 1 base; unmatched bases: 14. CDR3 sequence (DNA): TGCGCCAGCAGCCAATCCCTCGGCTTAGCGGGTCTATCCTACGAGCAGTACTTC. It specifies CASSQSLGLAGLSYEQYF.

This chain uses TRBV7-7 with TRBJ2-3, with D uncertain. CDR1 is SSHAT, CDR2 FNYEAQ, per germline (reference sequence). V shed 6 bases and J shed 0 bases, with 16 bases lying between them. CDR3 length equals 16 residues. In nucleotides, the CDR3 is TGTGCCAGCAGTCCGATCCCGAGCGCCAGCACAGATACGCAGTATTTT. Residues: CASSPIPSASTDTQYF.

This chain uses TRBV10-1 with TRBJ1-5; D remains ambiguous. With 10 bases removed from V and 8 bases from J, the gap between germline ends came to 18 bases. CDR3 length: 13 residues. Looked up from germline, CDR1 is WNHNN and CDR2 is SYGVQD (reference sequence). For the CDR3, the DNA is TGCGCCACCTCAAGGCAGGTTGGTGAGCCCCAGCATTTT. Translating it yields CATSRQVGEPQHF.

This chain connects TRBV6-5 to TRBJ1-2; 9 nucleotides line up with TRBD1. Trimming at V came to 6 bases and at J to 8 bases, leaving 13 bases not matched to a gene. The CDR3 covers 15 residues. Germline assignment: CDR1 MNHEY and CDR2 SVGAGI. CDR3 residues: CASRRAGTGSRGYTF. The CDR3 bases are TGTGCCAGCAGACGAGCCGGGACAGGGAGTCGCGGCTACACCTTC.

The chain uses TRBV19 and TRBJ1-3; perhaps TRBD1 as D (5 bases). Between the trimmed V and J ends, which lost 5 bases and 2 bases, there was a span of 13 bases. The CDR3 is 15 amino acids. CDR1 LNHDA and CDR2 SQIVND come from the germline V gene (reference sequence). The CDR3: CASSVDRNAGNTIYF. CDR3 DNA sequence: TGTGCCAGTAGTGTCGACAGAAACGCTGGAAACACCATATATTTT.

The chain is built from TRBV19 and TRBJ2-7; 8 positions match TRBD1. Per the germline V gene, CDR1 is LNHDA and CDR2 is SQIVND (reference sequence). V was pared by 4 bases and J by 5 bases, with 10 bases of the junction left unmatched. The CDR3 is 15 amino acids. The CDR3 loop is CASSRGDRPANEQYF. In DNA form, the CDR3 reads TGTGCCAGTAGTAGGGGGGACAGGCCCGCCAACGAGCAGTACTTC.

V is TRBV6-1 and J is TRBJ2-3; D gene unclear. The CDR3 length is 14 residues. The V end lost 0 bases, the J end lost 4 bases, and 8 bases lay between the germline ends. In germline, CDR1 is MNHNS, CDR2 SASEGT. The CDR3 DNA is TGTGCCAGCAGTGAAGCGCGAAATGCAGATACGCAGTATTTT. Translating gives CASSEARNADTQYF.

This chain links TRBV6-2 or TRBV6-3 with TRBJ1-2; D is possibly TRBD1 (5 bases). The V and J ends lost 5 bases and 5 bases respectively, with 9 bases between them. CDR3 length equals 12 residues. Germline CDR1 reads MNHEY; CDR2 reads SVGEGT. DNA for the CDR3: TGTGCCAGCAGTGCCCAGGGATATGGCTACACCTTC. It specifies CASSAQGYGYTF.

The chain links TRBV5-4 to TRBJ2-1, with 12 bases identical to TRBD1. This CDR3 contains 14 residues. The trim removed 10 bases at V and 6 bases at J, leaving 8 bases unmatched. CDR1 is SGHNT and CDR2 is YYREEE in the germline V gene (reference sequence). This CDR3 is CAESGTGGLNEQFF. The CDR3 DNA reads TGTGCCGAATCCGGGACAGGGGGCCTCAATGAGCAGTTCTTC. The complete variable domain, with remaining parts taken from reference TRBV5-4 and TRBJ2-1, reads ETGVTQSPTHLIKTRGQQVTLRCSSQSGHNTVSWYQQALGQGPQFIFQYYREEENGRGNFPPRFSGLQFPNYSSELNVNALELDDSALYLCAESGTGGLNEQFFGPGTRLTVL.

Here the CDR3 DNA reads TGTGCCAGTATTGACAGCTCTGGAAACACCATATATTTT. Translation: CASIDSSGNTIYF. The rearrangement joins TRBV19 to TRBJ1-3; TRBD1 might be the D (5 bases). In germline, CDR1 is LNHDA, CDR2 SQIVND (reference sequence). CDR3 size: 13 residues. V was pared by 7 bases and J by 0 bases, with 7 bases between.

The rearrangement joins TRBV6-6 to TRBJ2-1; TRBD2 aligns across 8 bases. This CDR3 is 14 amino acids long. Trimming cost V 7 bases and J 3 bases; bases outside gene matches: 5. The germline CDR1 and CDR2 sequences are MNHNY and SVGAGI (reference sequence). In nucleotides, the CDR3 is TGTGCCAGCACCCGGGGGGGAGACTACAATGAGCAGTTCTTC. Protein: CASTRGGDYNEQFF.

CDR3 sequence reads: CASSERPGISSGSGYTF. The CDR3 DNA is TGTGCCAGCAGTGAGAGGCCAGGGATTTCGTCGGGTAGTGGCTACACCTTC. The chain has TRBV6-1 and TRBJ1-2, with a possible D match to TRBD1 (5 bases). V was clipped by 3 bases and J by 7 bases, with 24 bases between them. Germline V gene sequence: CDR1 MNHNS, CDR2 SASEGT. The CDR3 has 17 residues.

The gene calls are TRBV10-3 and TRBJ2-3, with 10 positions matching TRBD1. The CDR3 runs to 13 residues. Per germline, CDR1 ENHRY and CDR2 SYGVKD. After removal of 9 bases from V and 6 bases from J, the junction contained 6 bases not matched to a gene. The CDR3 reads CAIGTGEADTQYF. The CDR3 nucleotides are TGTGCCATTGGGACAGGGGAAGCCGATACGCAGTATTTT.

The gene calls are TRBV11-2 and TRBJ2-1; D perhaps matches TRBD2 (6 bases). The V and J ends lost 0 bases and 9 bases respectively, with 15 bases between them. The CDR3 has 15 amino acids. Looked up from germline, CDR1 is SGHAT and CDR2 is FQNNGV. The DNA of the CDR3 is TGTGCCAGCAGCTTAGATATCTCCGCGCGGGGTGAGCAGTTCTTC. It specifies CASSLDISARGEQFF.

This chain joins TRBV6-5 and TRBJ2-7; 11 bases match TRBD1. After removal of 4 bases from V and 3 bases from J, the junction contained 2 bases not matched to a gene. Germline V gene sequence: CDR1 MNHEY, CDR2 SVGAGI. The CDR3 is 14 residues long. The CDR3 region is CASSSGQGDYEQYF. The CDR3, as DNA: TGTGCCAGCAGTTCGGGACAGGGGGACTACGAGCAGTACTTC.

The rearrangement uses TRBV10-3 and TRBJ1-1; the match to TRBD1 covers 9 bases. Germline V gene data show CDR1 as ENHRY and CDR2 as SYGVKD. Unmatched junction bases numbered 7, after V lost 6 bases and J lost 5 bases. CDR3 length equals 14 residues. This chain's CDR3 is CAISRDREGTEAFF. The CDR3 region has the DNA TGTGCCATCAGCCGGGACAGGGAAGGTACTGAAGCTTTCTTT.

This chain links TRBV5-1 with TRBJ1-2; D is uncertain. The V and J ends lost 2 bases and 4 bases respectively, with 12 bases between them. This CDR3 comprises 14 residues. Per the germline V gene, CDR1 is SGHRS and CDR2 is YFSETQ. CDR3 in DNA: TGCGCCAGCAGCTTAGACGCTGAGGGCTATGGCTACACCTTC. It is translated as CASSLDAEGYGYTF.

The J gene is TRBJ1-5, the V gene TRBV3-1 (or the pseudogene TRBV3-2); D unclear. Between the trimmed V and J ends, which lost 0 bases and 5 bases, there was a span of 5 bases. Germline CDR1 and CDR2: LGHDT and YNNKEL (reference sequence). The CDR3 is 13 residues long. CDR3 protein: CASSQDSDQPQHF. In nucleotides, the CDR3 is TGTGCCAGCAGCCAAGATTCGGATCAGCCCCAGCATTTT.

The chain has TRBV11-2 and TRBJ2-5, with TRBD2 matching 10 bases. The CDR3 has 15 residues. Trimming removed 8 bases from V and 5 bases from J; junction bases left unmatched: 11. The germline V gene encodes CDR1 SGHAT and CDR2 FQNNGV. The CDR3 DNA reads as TGTGCCAGCGCGACTAGCGGGTCCGCACGGGAGACCCAGTACTTC. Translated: CASATSGSARETQYF.

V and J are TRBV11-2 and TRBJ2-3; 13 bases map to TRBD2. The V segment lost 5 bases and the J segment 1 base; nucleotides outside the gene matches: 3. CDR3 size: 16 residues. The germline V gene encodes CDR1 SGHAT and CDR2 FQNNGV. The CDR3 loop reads CASSTGLAGGTDTQYF. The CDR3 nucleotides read TGTGCCAGCAGCACCGGACTAGCGGGGGGCACAGATACGCAGTATTTT. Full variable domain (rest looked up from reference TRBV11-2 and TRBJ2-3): EAGVAQSPRYKIIEKRQSVAFWCNPISGHATLYWYQQILGQGPKLLIQFQNNGVVDDSQLPKDRFSAERLKGVDSTLKIQPAKLEDSAVYLCASSTGLAGGTDTQYFGPGTRLTVL.

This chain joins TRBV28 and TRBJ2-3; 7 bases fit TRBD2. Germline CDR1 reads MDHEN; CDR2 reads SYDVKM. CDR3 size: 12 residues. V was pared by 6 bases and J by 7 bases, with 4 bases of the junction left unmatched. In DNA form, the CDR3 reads TGTGCCAGCAGCGGCGGGGGTTATACGCAGTATTTT. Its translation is CASSGGGYTQYF.

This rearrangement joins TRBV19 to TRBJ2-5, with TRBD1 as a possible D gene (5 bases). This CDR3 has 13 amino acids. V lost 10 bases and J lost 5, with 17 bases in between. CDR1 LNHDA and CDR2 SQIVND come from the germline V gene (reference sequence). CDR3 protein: CATVDSFTETQYF. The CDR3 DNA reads TGTGCCACCGTTGACAGCTTTACGGAGACCCAGTACTTC.

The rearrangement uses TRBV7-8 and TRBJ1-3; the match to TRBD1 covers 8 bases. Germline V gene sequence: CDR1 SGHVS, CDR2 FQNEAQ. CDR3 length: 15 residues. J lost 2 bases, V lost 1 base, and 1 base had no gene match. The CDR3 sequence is CASSLDRGTGNTIYF. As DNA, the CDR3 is TGTGCCAGCAGCTTAGACAGGGGGACTGGAAACACCATATATTTT. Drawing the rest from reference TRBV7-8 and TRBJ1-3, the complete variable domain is GAGVSQSPRYKVAKRGQDVALRCDPISGHVSLFWYQQALGQGPEFLTYFQNEAQLDKSGLPSDRFFAERPEGSVSTLKIQRTQQEDSAVYLCASSLDRGTGNTIYFGEGSWLTVV.

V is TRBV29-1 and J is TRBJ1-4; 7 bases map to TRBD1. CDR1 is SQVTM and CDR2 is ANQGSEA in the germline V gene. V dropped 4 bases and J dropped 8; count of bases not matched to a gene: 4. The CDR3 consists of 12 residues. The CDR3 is CSVGQGREKLFF. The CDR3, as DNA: TGCAGCGTTGGACAGGGCCGCGAAAAACTGTTTTTT. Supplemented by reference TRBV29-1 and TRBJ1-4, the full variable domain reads SAVISQKPSRDICQRGTSLTIQCQVDSQVTMMFWYRQQPGQSLTLIATANQGSEATYESGFVIDKFPISRPNLTFSTLTVSNMSPEDSSIYLCSVGQGREKLFFGSGTQLSVL.

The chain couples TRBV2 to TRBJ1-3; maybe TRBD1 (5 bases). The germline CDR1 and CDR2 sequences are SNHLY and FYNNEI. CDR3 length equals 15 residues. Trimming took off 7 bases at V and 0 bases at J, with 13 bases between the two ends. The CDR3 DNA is TGTGCCAGCACCCCTCAGGGTCGCTCTGGAAACACCATATATTTT. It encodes CASTPQGRSGNTIYF.